The entry that follows covers one T cell receptor (beta chain) sequence. Antigen specificity is unknown. The sample's time point: pre-sensitization, week 0. Treatment in this sample: therapeutic diphenylcyclopropenone sensitization with weekly scalp DPC. It was from unfractionated whole blood that total RNA was extracted. This CDR3 has 13 residues. Trimming took 5 bases from V and 2 from J; bases not matched to a gene: 3. From germline, CDR1 is DFQATT and CDR2 SNEGSKA (reference sequence). This entry comes from a study of human T cells and chemical hapten exposure. Overall study context: For sensitization, 2% DPC was applied to an approximately 2 cm by approximately 2 cm patch of upper inner arm skin. Study-wide points: The study found expanded TCRs formed significantly more large CDR3 similarity clusters than controls.

Individual cDNA molecules (in the library) carried attached unique molecular identifiers. TCRdb reprocessed the RACE reads with MiXCR, giving one entry per CDR3 protein. Of under 400,000 distinct CDR3 sequences in the sample, roughly 5.3% are singletons; the top ten hold 2.5% to 3%. This clonotype was sampled from a woman aged 45 to 65 with alopecia areata. Some clones in this sample may be carry-over from other donors' samples. The V and J genes are TRBV20-1 and TRBJ2-1; 7 bases are shared with TRBD1. This material consisted of whole blood, taken in connection with sensitization to the hapten diphenylcyclopropenone (DPC). CDR3 protein: CSAGQAAYNEQFF. The CDR3 DNA is TGCAGTGCTGGACAGGCCGCCTACAATGAGCAGTTCTTC.